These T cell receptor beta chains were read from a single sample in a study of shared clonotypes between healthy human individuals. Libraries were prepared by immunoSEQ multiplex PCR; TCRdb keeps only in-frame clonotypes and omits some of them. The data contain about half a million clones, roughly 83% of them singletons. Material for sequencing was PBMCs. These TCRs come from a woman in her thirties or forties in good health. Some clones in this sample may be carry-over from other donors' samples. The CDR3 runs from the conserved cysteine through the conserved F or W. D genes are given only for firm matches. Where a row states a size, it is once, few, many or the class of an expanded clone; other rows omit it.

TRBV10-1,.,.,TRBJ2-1,CASSDGWKDNEQFF,TGCGCCAGCAGTGATGGTTGGAAGGACAATGAGCAGTTCTTC
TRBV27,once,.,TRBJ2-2,CASRKGPGELFF,TGTGCCAGCCGAAAGGGGCCGGGGGAGCTGTTTTTT
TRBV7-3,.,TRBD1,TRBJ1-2,CASSPQGQGYGYTF,TGTGCCAGCAGCCCCCAGGGACAGGGTTATGGCTACACCTTC
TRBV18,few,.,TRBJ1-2,CASSPGIRDDGYTF,TGTGCCAGCTCACCGGGTATCAGGGACGATGGCTACACCTTC
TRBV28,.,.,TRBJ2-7,CASSLKGFEQYF,TGTGCCAGCAGTTTAAAGGGATTCGAGCAGTACTTC
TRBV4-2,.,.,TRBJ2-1,CASSQDGLAASNEQFF,TGTGCCAGCAGCCAAGATGGGTTAGCGGCAAGCAATGAGCAGTTCTTC
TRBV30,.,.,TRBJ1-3,CAWTGSLPGDTIYF,TGTGCCTGGACCGGCAGCCTTCCCGGTGACACCATATATTTT
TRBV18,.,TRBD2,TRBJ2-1,CASSQGLAGAHEQFF,TGTGCCAGCTCACAGGGACTAGCGGGAGCCCATGAGCAGTTCTTC
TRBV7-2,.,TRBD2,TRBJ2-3,CASSQRLAGVTDTQYF,TGTGCCAGCAGCCAACGACTAGCGGGAGTGACAGATACGCAGTATTTT
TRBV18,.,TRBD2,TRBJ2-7,CASSPLAGMVYEQYF,TGTGCCAGCTCACCATTAGCGGGAATGGTCTACGAGCAGTACTTC
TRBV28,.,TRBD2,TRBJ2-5,CASSPRTSGRGETQYF,TGTGCCAGCAGTCCGCGGACTAGCGGGAGAGGAGAGACCCAGTACTTC
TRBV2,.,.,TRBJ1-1,CASSENPNTEAFF,TGTGCCAGCAGTGAAAACCCGAACACTGAAGCTTTCTTT
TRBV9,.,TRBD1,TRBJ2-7,CASSVGLGQGPYEQYF,TGTGCCAGCAGCGTAGGCCTGGGACAGGGGCCCTACGAGCAGTACTTC
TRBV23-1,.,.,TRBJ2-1,CASSQSLRRVSEQFF,TGCGCCAGCAGTCAATCATTACGCAGGGTCTCTGAGCAGTTCTTC
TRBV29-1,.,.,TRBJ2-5,CSSRGRTEETQYF,TGCAGCAGCAGGGGTCGCACAGAAGAGACCCAGTACTTC
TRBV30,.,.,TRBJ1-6,CAWSIRGQDNSPLHF,TGTGCCTGGAGTATTCGGGGGCAGGATAATTCACCCCTCCACTTT
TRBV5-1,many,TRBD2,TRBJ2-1,CASSLLGTTVYNEQFF,TGCGCCAGCAGCTTGCTCGGGACTACTGTATACAATGAGCAGTTCTTC
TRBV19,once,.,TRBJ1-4,CASTWGASVGEKLFF,TGTGCCAGTACCTGGGGGGCGAGTGTCGGAGAAAAACTGTTTTTT
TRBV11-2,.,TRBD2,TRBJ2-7,CASSFGLAGADEQYF,TGTGCCAGCAGCTTCGGACTAGCGGGAGCAGACGAGCAGTACTTC
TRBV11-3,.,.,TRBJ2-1,CASSLGPDNEQFF,TGTGCCAGCAGCTTGGGGCCTGACAATGAGCAGTTCTTC
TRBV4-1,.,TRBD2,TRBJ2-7,CASRTLIAGNYEQYF,TGCGCCAGCCGTACCCTAATAGCGGGGAACTACGAGCAGTACTTC
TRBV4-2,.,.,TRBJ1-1,CASSHLGQNTEAFF,TGTGCCAGCAGCCACCTCGGGCAGAACACTGAAGCTTTCTTT
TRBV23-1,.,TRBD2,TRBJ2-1,CASGAQGICSGRGANEQFF,TGCGCCAGTGGGGCTCAGGGGATCTGCTCCGGGAGGGGGGCCAATGAGCAGTTCTTC
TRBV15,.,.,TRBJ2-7,CATSRARAYEQYF,TGTGCCACCAGCAGGGCAAGGGCCTACGAGCAGTACTTC
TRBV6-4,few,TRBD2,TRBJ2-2,CASSDACPTSDPNTGELFF,TGTGCCAGCAGTGACGCTTGCCCGACTAGCGACCCGAACACCGGGGAGCTGTTTTTT
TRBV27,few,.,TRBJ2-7,CASSLSAAYEQYF,TGTGCCAGCAGTTTATCAGCGGCCTACGAGCAGTACTTC
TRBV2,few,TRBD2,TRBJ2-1,CASSPLAGGARNEQFF,TGTGCCAGCAGCCCACTAGCGGGAGGGGCCAGGAATGAGCAGTTCTTC